The next 27 T cell receptor beta chains were all read from a single sample in a study of blood T cell repertoires in COVID-19. Clones were sequenced by immunoSEQ multiplex PCR, and TCRdb holds only the in-frame ones, with some missing. The sample has about 260,000 clones; over 70% are singletons. Sequences were obtained from peripheral blood. Source of these receptors: a woman in her forties who had recovered from COVID-19.

The gene calls are TRBV19 and TRBJ1-1; 8 bases are shared with TRBD1. Germline CDR1 and CDR2: LNHDA and SQIVND (reference sequence). Losses at the gene ends were 4 bases for V and 1 base for J; bases not matched to a gene: 5. This CDR3 is built from 15 residues. CDR3 loop: CASSRRTGKNTEAFF. DNA of the CDR3: TGTGCCAGTAGTAGACGGACAGGGAAGAACACTGAAGCTTTCTTT.

J is TRBJ2-5 and V is TRBV5-1; perhaps TRBD2 as D (6 bases). V was shortened by 0 bases and J by 4 bases, with 10 bases between the two germline ends. Germline assignment: CDR1 SGHRS and CDR2 YFSETQ. CDR3 size: 14 residues. The CDR3 nucleotides are TGCGCCAGCAGCTTGGGCGGGACGGTAGAGACCCAGTACTTC. It specifies CASSLGGTVETQYF.

The sample holds a few counts of this clone. The V call is TRBV7-6, the J call TRBJ2-1, with 8 bases lining up with TRBD2. Germline V gives CDR1 SGHVS, CDR2 FNYEAQ. Trimming removed 2 bases from V and 4 bases from J; junction bases left unmatched: 4. The CDR3 is made up of 15 amino acids. The CDR3 loop reads CASSLLAGGYNEQFF. DNA of the CDR3: TGTGCCAGCAGCTTACTCGCGGGGGGTTACAATGAGCAGTTCTTC. Together with reference TRBV7-6 and TRBJ2-1, the CDR3 gives the full variable domain: GAGVSQSPRYKVTKRGQDVALRCDPISGHVSLYWYRQALGQGPEFLTYFNYEAQQDKSGLPNDRFSAERPEGSISTLTIQRTEQRDSAMYRCASSLLAGGYNEQFFGPGTRLTVL.

This clone was seen a single time. This chain connects TRBV9 to TRBJ2-7; D might be TRBD2 (5 bases). The length of the CDR3 is 15 residues. Per germline, CDR1 SGDLS and CDR2 YYNGEE. The germline V and J ends were trimmed by 3 bases and 7 bases, with 20 bases remaining between them. Here the CDR3 reads CASSARDSVGWEQYF. As DNA, the CDR3 is TGTGCCAGCAGCGCCCGGGATAGCGTCGGTTGGGAGCAGTACTTC. The variable domain in full, with the rest retrieved from reference TRBV9 and TRBJ2-7, is DSGVTQTPKHLITATGQRVTLRCSPRSGDLSVYWYQQSLDQGLQFLIQYYNGEERAKGNILERFSAQQFPDLHSELNLSSLELGDSALYFCASSARDSVGWEQYFGPGTRLTVT.

This chain connects TRBV2 to TRBJ2-3; 7 nucleotides line up with TRBD1. The CDR3 spans 12 residues. The junction had 1 base not matched to a gene; V was cut back by 1 base and J by 9 bases. Germline V lookup: CDR1 SNHLY, CDR2 FYNNEI. The CDR3 region has the DNA TGTGCCAGCAGTGAAGACAGGGGAACGCAGTATTTT. This gives the protein CASSEDRGTQYF.

The chain recombines TRBV23-1 with TRBJ1-5; 8 bases line up with TRBD1. TRBV23-1 is recorded as an ORF, its role being uncertain. There are 14 residues in the CDR3. The V segment lost 5 bases and the J segment 7 bases; nucleotides outside the gene matches: 7. CDR3 nucleotide sequence: TGCGCCAGCAGTTCTCAGGGGGCGAGGCAGCCCCAGCATTTT. This codes for CASSSQGARQPQHF.

The V gene is TRBV18, the J gene TRBJ1-2, with D perhaps matching TRBD1 (5 bases). This CDR3 has 13 residues. The V end lost 3 bases, the J end lost 8 bases, and 13 bases lay between the germline ends. CDR1 is KGHSH and CDR2 is LQKENI in the germline V gene. As DNA, the CDR3 is TGTGCCAGCTCACCCGAGCCGACAGTAGGCTACACCTTC. This encodes CASSPEPTVGYTF.

This chain's CDR3 is CASSQDLGIQGGNGYTF. The CDR3, as DNA: TGTGCCAGCAGCCAAGATCTAGGAATCCAGGGAGGCAATGGCTACACCTTC. The chain joins TRBV4-2 to TRBJ1-2, with D tentatively TRBD1 (5 bases). The CDR3 runs to 17 residues. Deletions cut 0 bases from V and 6 bases from J, with 20 bases between. Germline loops: CDR1 LGHNA, CDR2 YNFKEQ.

V usage is TRBV19 and J usage is TRBJ2-7, with 8 positions matching TRBD1. V lost 10 bases, J lost 1 base, and 3 bases stayed unmatched. This CDR3 is built from 12 residues. The V gene's germline CDR1 is LNHDA and CDR2 SQIVND (reference sequence). CDR3 residues: CATGTGSYEQYF. The CDR3 bases are TGTGCCACCGGGACAGGTTCCTACGAGCAGTACTTC.

The chain joins TRBV9 to TRBJ1-5, with D perhaps matching TRBD1 (5 bases). The V end was cut by 0 bases, the J end by 8 bases, with 12 bases between. The CDR3 is made up of 14 amino acids. Germline loops: CDR1 SGDLS, CDR2 YYNGEE. The CDR3 spells CASSVGAGSEPQHF. CDR3 in DNA: TGTGCCAGCAGCGTAGGAGCAGGGTCCGAGCCCCAGCATTTT.

The chain couples TRBV7-2 to TRBJ2-3; the D gene is possibly TRBD1 (5 bases). V was clipped by 1 base and J by 5 bases, with 10 bases between them. Germline assignment: CDR1 SGHTA and CDR2 FQGNSA. CDR3 length: 14 residues. CDR3 protein: CASSLGGAQDTQYF. The CDR3 DNA sequence: TGTGCCAGCAGCTTAGGGGGCGCGCAAGATACGCAGTATTTT.

V and J are TRBV5-1 and TRBJ2-3; tentatively, D is TRBD2 (6 bases). V dropped 4 bases and J dropped 1 base, with 16 bases sitting between them. The CDR3 loop spans 16 amino acids. CDR1 is SGHRS, CDR2 YFSETQ, per germline. CDR3 amino acids: CASSPPHGGGTDTQYF. In DNA form, the CDR3 reads TGCGCCAGCAGCCCCCCTCACGGGGGAGGCACAGATACGCAGTATTTT.

This chain uses TRBV2 with TRBJ2-7; 7 positions agree with TRBD1. V gave up 6 bases and J gave up 2 bases; unmatched junction bases: 7. Germline V gene lookup returns CDR1 SNHLY and CDR2 FYNNEI. The CDR3 loop spans 14 amino acids. CDR3 residues: CASSGSTGTYEQYF. CDR3 in DNA: TGTGCCAGCAGCGGTTCGACAGGGACCTACGAGCAGTACTTC.

The V call is TRBV5-1, the J call TRBJ1-6; weak D call: TRBD1 (6 bases). In germline, CDR1 is SGHRS, CDR2 YFSETQ. The ends were cut back, 0 bases at V and 10 bases at J, with 17 bases in the middle. This CDR3 region has 16 residues. CDR3 DNA: TGCGCCAGCAGCTTGGGTCCAACAGGGCTCCGGTCACCCCTCCACTTT. It specifies CASSLGPTGLRSPLHF.

The chain recombines TRBV30 with TRBJ2-7; 7 bases fit TRBD1. Germline values: CDR1 GTSNPN, CDR2 SVGIG (reference sequence). The V gene end was trimmed by 5 bases and the J gene end by 0 bases; junction bases not matched to a gene: 1. This CDR3 has 12 residues. The CDR3 is CAWDRDSYEQYF. Here the CDR3 DNA reads TGTGCCTGGGACAGGGACTCCTACGAGCAGTACTTC. The full variable domain, with the rest looked up from reference TRBV30 and TRBJ2-7, is SQTIHQWPATLVQPVGSPLSLECTVEGTSNPNLYWYRQAAGRGLQLLFYSVGIGQISSEVPQNLSASRPQDRQFILSSKKLLLSDSGFYLCAWDRDSYEQYFGPGTRLTVT.

The V gene is TRBV27, the J gene TRBJ2-5; D gene unclear. V was cut by 2 bases and J by 3 bases, with 13 bases left in between. This CDR3 is 15 amino acids long. CDR1 and CDR2 (germline): MNHEY, SMNVEV (reference sequence). DNA of the CDR3: TGTGCCAGCAGTTTAGGTTTCAAGGCGGAAGAGACCCAGTACTTC. This encodes CASSLGFKAEETQYF.

The genes are TRBV12-3 or TRBV12-4 and TRBJ2-7; TRBD1 is a possible D gene (6 bases). Deletions cut 4 bases from V and 2 bases from J, with 9 bases between. This CDR3 has 13 amino acids. The CDR3 DNA is TGTGCCAGCAGTTCGCAGGGGACCTACGAGCAGTACTTC. Translation: CASSSQGTYEQYF.

The J gene is TRBJ2-7, the V gene TRBV6-6, with 7 bases fitting TRBD1. The CDR3 loop spans 13 amino acids. V dropped 10 bases and J dropped 7; count of bases not matched to a gene: 13. Germline CDR1 and CDR2: MNHNY and SVGAGI (reference sequence). The CDR3 DNA sequence: TGTGCCACCCAGGGACAGTGGGGGCGGGAGCAGTACTTC. Protein: CATQGQWGREQYF.

This chain joins TRBV7-9 and TRBJ2-4, with a possible D match to TRBD1 (6 bases). V lost 2 bases to trimming and J lost 13 bases, with 12 bases between them. Per the germline V gene, CDR1 is SEHNR and CDR2 is FQNEAQ (reference sequence). This CDR3 has 12 amino acids. This chain's CDR3 is CASSLSRGFQYF. Here the CDR3 DNA reads TGTGCCAGCAGCTTATCCAGGGGATTCCAGTACTTC.

The chain couples TRBV6-1 to TRBJ2-1, with D tentatively TRBD2 (6 bases). The V end lost 4 bases, the J end lost 10 bases, and 23 bases lay between the germline ends. CDR1 and CDR2 from the germline V gene are MNHNS and SASEGT. The CDR3 is 16 residues long. The CDR3 sequence is CASSAAGPGGPEEQFF. CDR3 in DNA: TGTGCCAGCAGTGCCGCGGGGCCGGGCGGGCCTGAGGAGCAGTTCTTC.

The rearrangement uses TRBV7-2 and TRBJ2-7, with D possibly matching TRBD1 (6 bases). The CDR3 is made up of 14 amino acids. V lost 5 bases and J lost 4, with 15 bases in between. Germline CDR1 reads SGHTA; CDR2 reads FQGNSA. CDR3 bases: TGTGCCAGCAGCATGACAGGCCAAGGTTACGAGCAGTACTTC. Translation gives CASSMTGQGYEQYF.

This clone was seen once. The gene calls are TRBV2 and TRBJ2-1, with D possibly matching TRBD2 (6 bases). The length of the CDR3 is 12 residues. Trimming removed 6 bases from V and 6 bases from J, with 9 bases in between. Germline CDR1 is SNHLY and CDR2 is FYNNEI. This CDR3 reads CASRGGGNEQFF. For the CDR3, the DNA is TGTGCCAGCAGGGGGGGTGGCAATGAGCAGTTCTTC. The entire variable domain, with the rest obtained from reference TRBV2 and TRBJ2-1, is as follows: EPEVTQTPSHQVTQMGQEVILRCVPISNHLYFYWYRQILGQKVEFLVSFYNNEISEKSEIFDDQFSVERPDGSNFTLKIRSTKLEDSAMYFCASRGGGNEQFFGPGTRLTVL.

The chain employs TRBV19 and TRBJ1-4; 10 bases match TRBD1. The germline V gene has CDR1 LNHDA and CDR2 SQIVND (reference sequence). The CDR3 has 15 residues. With 8 bases clipped from V and 6 bases from J, the junction kept 9 bases outside the gene matches. This CDR3 is CASRTSGTGDEKLFF. The CDR3 bases are TGTGCCAGTCGTACCTCCGGGACAGGGGATGAAAAACTGTTTTTT.

This clone was observed a handful of times. The same CDR3 also results from other DNA sequences found in this sample. The J gene is TRBJ2-3, the V gene TRBV5-1; tentatively, D is TRBD1 (5 bases). Trimming shortened V by 2 bases and J by 6 bases, and 10 bases separated the two germline ends. Per germline, CDR1 SGHRS and CDR2 YFSETQ. The CDR3 is made up of 13 amino acids. Here the CDR3 DNA reads TGCGCCAGCAGCTTCTGGGGCCGGGATACGCAGTATTTT. Its protein product is CASSFWGRDTQYF.

This rearrangement joins TRBV9 to TRBJ2-1; the match to TRBD2 covers 13 bases. CDR3 length: 16 amino acids. Germline CDR1 is SGDLS and CDR2 is YYNGEE. V dropped 4 bases and J dropped 5; count of bases not matched to a gene: 6. The CDR3 nucleotides are TGTGCCAGCAGCCCCCGACTAGCGGGGGGACACAATGAGCAGTTCTTC. Amino acids: CASSPRLAGGHNEQFF.

The chain has TRBV12-5 and TRBJ1-5, with D possibly being TRBD1 (6 bases). Germline V lookup: CDR1 LGHNT, CDR2 FRNRAP. The CDR3 runs to 18 residues. The V end lost 2 bases, the J end lost 3 bases, and 20 bases lay between the germline ends. CDR3 in amino acids: CASGLIFLQGRDNQPQHF. The CDR3 coding sequence is TGTGCTAGTGGTTTGATTTTCCTACAGGGTCGGGACAATCAGCCCCAGCATTTT.

The chain has TRBV9 and TRBJ2-1; the D gene is possibly TRBD2 (7 bases). There are 16 residues in the CDR3. Germline V gene sequence: CDR1 SGDLS, CDR2 YYNGEE. Trimming took 3 bases from V and 8 from J, leaving 21 bases between them. This CDR3 reads CASSGAGGGPGDEQFF. The CDR3 DNA reads as TGTGCCAGCAGCGGCGCCGGCGGGGGCCCCGGGGATGAGCAGTTCTTC.